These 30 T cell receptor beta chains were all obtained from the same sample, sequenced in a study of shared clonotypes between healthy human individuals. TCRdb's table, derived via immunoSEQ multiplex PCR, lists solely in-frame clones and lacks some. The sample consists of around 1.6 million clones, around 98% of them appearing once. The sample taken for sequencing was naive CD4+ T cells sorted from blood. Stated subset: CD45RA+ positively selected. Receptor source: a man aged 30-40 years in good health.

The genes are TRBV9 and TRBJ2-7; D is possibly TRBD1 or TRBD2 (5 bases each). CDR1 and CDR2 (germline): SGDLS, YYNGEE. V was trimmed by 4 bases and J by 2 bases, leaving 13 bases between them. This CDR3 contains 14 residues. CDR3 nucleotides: TGTGCCAGCAGCTTCCGGGACCAGACCTACGAGCAGTACTTC. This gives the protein CASSFRDQTYEQYF.

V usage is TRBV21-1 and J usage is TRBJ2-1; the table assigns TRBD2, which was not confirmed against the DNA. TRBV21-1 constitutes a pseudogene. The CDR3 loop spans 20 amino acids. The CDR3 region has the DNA TGTGCCAGCAGCCCTAGTCTTGAGAGCGGGAGCGGTCCGCAGGACAATGAGCAGTTCTTC. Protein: CASSPSLESGSGPQDNEQFF.

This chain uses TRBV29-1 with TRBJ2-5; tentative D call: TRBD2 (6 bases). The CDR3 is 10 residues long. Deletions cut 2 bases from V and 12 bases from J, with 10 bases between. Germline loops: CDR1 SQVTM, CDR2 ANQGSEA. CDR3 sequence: CSVELGLKYF. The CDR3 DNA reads TGCAGCGTTGAATTGGGACTCAAGTACTTC.

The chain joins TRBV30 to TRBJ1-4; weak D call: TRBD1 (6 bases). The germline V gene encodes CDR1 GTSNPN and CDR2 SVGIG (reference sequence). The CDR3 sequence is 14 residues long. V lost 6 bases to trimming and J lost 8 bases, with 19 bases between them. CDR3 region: CACGRDTGGEKLFF. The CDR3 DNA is TGTGCCTGCGGCCGGGACACGGGAGGCGAAAAACTGTTTTTT.

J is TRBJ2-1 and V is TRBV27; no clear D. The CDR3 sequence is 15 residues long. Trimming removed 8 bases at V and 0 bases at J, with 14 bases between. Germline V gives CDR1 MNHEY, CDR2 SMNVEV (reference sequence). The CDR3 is CASRHGLISYNEQFF. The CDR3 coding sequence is TGTGCCAGCCGACACGGGCTAATCTCCTACAATGAGCAGTTCTTC.

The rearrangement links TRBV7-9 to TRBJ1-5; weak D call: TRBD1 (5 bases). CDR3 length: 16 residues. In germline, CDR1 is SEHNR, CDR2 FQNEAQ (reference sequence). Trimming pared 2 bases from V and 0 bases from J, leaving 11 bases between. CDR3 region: CASSLWDGDSNQPQHF. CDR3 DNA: TGTGCCAGCAGCTTATGGGACGGGGATAGCAATCAGCCCCAGCATTTT.

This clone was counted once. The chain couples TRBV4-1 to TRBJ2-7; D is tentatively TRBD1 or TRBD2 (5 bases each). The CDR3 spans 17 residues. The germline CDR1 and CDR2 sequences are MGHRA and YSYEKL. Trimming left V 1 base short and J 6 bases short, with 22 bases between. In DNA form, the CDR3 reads TGCGCCAGCAGCCAAGCCCCAGGAGGACAAATATCTTCCGAGCAGTACTTC. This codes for CASSQAPGGQISSEQYF.

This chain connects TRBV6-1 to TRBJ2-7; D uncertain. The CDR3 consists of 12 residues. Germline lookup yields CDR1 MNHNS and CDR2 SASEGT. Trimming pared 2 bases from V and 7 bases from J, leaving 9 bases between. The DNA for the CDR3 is TGTGCCAGCAGTGAACGGGCAGCGGAGCAGTACTTC. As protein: CASSERAAEQYF.

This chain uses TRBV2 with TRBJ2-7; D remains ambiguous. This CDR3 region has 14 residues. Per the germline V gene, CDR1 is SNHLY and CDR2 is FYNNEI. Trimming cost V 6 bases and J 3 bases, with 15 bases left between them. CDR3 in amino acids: CASRIRPAGYEQYF. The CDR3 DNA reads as TGTGCCAGCAGAATCCGGCCGGCCGGCTACGAGCAGTACTTC.

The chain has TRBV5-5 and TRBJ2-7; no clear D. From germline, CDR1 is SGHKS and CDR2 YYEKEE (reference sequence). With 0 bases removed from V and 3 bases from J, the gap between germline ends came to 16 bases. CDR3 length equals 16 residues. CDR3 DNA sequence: TGTGCCAGCAGCTTGGAGGCGGCAGTCCTGAACTACGAGCAGTACTTC. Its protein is CASSLEAAVLNYEQYF.

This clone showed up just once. The CDR3 is CASSLDDGYTF. The DNA of the CDR3 is TGCGCCAGCAGTCTAGATGATGGCTACACCTTC. The chain employs TRBV23-1 and TRBJ1-2; the D is unclear. TRBV23-1 is annotated as an ORF whose role is uncertain. The V and J ends lost 4 bases and 6 bases respectively, with 6 bases between them. The CDR3 is 11 amino acids.

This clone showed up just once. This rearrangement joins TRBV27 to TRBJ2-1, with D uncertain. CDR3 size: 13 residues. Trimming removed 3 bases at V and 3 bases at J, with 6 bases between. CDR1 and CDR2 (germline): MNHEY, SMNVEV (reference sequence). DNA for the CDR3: TGTGCCAGCAGTTTTTTCAGCTACAATGAGCAGTTCTTC. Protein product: CASSFFSYNEQFF.

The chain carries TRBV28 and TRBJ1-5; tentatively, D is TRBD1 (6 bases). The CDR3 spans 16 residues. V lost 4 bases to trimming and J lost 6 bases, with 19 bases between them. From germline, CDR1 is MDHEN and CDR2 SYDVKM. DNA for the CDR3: TGTGCCAGCAGTTCGGTGGGCAGGGGCCCTAGTCAGCCCCAGCATTTT. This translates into CASSSVGRGPSQPQHF.

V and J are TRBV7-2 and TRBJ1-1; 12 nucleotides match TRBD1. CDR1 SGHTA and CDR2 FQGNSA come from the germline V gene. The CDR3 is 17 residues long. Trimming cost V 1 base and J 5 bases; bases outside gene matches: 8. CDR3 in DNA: TGTGCCAGCAGCTTAGTCGGGACAGGGGGCAAGGAAACTGAAGCTTTCTTT. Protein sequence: CASSLVGTGGKETEAFF.

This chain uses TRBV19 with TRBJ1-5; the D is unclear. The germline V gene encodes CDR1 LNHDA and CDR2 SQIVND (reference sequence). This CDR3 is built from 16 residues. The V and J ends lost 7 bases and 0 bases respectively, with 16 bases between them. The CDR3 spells CASNQNWQVSNQPQHF. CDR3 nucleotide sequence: TGTGCCAGTAACCAAAATTGGCAGGTTAGCAATCAGCCCCAGCATTTT.

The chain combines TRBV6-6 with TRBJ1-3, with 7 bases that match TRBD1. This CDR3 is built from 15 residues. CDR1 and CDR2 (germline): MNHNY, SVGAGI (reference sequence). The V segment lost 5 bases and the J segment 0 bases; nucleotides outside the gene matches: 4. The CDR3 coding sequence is TGTGCCAGCAGTCAGACAGGGCTCTCTGGAAACACCATATATTTT. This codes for CASSQTGLSGNTIYF.

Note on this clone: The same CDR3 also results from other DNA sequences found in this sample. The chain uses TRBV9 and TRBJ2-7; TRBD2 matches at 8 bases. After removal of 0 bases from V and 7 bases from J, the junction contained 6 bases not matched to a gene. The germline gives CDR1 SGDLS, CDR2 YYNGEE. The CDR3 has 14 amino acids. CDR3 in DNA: TGTGCCAGCAGCGTAGGAGCGGGAGTCGGTGAGCAGTACTTC. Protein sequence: CASSVGAGVGEQYF.

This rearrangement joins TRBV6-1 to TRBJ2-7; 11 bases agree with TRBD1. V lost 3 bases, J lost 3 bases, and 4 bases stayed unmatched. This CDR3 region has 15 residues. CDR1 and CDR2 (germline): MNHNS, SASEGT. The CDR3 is CASSDPGTGGYEQYF. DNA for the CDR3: TGTGCCAGCAGTGACCCTGGGACAGGGGGCTACGAGCAGTACTTC.

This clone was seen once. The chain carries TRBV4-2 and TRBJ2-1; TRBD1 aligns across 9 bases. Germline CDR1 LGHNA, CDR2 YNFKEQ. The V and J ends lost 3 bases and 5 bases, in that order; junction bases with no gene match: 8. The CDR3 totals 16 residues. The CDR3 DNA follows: TGTGCCAGCAGCCAGTTCGACAGGGGGGGTGACAATGAGCAGTTCTTC. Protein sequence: CASSQFDRGGDNEQFF.

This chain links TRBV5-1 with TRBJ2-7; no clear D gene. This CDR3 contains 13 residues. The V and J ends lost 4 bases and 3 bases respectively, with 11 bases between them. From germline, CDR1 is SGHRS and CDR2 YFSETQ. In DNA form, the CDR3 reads TGCGCCAGCAGCCCTGGGGTGATCTACGAGCAGTACTTC. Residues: CASSPGVIYEQYF.

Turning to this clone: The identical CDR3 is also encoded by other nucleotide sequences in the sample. Here the CDR3 DNA reads TGTGCCAGCAGCGTAGGGCTAGCGGGAGGTCTTGAGCAGTTCTTC. Protein sequence: CASSVGLAGGLEQFF. The chain is built from TRBV9 and TRBJ2-1; 11 bases map to TRBD2. The CDR3 covers 15 residues. V shed 0 bases, J shed 9 bases, and the junction held 5 bases outside the gene matches. CDR1 and CDR2 (germline): SGDLS, YYNGEE.

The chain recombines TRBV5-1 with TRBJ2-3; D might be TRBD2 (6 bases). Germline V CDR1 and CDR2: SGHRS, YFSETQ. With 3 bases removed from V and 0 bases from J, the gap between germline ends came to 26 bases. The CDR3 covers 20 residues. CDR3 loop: CASSSTPRTTGVFSTDTQYF. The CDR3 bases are TGCGCCAGCAGCTCCACGCCCCGGACTACTGGGGTCTTTAGCACAGATACGCAGTATTTT. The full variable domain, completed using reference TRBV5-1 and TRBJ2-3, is KAGVTQTPRYLIKTRGQQVTLSCSPISGHRSVSWYQQTPGQGLQFLFEYFSETQRNKGNFPGRFSGRQFSNSRSEMNVSTLELGDSALYLCASSSTPRTTGVFSTDTQYFGPGTRLTVL.

In nucleotides, the CDR3 is TGTGCCAGCAGTACCTCGGGACAGGGTCGCGAGACCCAGTACTTC. Translation: CASSTSGQGRETQYF. The chain uses TRBV28 and TRBJ2-5; 9 bases are shared with TRBD1. The CDR3 is 15 amino acids. Germline V lookup: CDR1 MDHEN, CDR2 SYDVKM. The V gene end was trimmed by 5 bases and the J gene end by 5 bases; junction bases not matched to a gene: 9.

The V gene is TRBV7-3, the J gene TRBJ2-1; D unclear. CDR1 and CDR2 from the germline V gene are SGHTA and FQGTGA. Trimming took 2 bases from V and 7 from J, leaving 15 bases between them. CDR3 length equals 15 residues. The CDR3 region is CASSLLPGYSNEQFF. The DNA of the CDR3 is TGTGCCAGCAGCTTACTCCCTGGGTACTCGAATGAGCAGTTCTTC.

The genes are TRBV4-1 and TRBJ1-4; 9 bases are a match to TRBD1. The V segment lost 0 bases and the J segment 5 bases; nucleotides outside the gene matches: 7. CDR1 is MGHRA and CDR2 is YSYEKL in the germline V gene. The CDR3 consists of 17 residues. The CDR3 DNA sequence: TGCGCCAGCAGCCAAGATAGTCTCGGGACAGGGAATGAAAAACTGTTTTTT. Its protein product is CASSQDSLGTGNEKLFF.

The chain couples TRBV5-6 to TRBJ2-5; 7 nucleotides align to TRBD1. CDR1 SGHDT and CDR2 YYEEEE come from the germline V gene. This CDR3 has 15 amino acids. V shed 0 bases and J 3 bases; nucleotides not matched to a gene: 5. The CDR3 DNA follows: TGTGCCAGCAGCTTGGCGGGGACAGAGAAAGAGACCCAGTACTTC. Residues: CASSLAGTEKETQYF.

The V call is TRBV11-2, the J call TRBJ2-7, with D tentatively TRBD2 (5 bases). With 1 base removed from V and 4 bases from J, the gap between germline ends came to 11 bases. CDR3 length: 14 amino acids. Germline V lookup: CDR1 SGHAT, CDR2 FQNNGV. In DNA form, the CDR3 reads TGTGCCAGCAGCTTAGCCGGGGTTGGGTACGAGCAGTACTTC. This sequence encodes CASSLAGVGYEQYF.

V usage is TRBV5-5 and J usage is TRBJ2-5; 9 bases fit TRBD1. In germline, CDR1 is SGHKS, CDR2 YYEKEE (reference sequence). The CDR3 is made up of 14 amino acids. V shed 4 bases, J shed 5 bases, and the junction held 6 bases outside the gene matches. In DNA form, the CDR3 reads TGTGCCAGCAGCCGGGGGACAGGGCTGGAGACCCAGTACTTC. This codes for CASSRGTGLETQYF.

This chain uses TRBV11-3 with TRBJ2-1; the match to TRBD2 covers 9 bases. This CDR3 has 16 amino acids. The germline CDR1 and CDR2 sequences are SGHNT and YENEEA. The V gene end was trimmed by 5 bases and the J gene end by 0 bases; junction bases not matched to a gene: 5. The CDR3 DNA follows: TGTGCCAGCAGCCCCACGGGACTAGCCTCCTACAATGAGCAGTTCTTC. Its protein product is CASSPTGLASYNEQFF.

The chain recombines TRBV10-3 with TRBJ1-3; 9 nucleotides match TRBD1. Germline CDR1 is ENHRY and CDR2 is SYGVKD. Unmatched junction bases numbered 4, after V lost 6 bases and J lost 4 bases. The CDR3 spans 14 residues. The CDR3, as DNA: TGTGCCATCAGAGGAGGGACAGGGGGAAACACCATATATTTT. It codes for CAIRGGTGGNTIYF.